The 30 T cell receptor beta chains below all came from one sample that was sequenced in a study of T cells in Graves' hyperthyroidism and ophthalmopathy. Amplification of TCR beta CDR3 regions used RNA as the template. TCR CDR3 underwent first-round RT-PCR with the HTBI primer set. Using its own MiXCR run on the multiplex PCR reads, TCRdb lists one record per CDR3 protein. The table has around 300,000 distinct CDR3 sequences, roughly 13% seen once. The sequencing input was blood. These receptors were collected from a woman aged 40 to 55 with Graves' hyperthyroidism.

J is TRBJ2-2 and V is TRBV5-1; 10 bases agree with TRBD1. The CDR3 has 18 amino acids. Germline CDR1 SGHRS, CDR2 YFSETQ. Trimming cost V 4 bases and J 6 bases; bases outside gene matches: 15. The DNA for the CDR3 is TGCGCCAGCAGCCGGGGGGACAGGGGCCCTGGAGGGGCCGGGGAGCTGTTTTTT. It is translated as CASSRGDRGPGGAGELFF.

CDR3 amino acids: CASSHGQGALIYTQYF. CDR3 coding DNA: TGTGCCAGCAGCCATGGACAGGGGGCGCTTATTTATACGCAGTATTTT. The J gene is TRBJ2-3, the V gene TRBV7-2; 11 positions match TRBD1. The CDR3 loop spans 16 amino acids. Unmatched junction bases numbered 11, after V lost 5 bases and J lost 7 bases. The V gene's germline CDR1 is SGHTA and CDR2 FQGNSA.

This clonotype was counted at least ten times. The J gene is TRBJ2-1, the V gene TRBV28; 11 bases align to TRBD2. V was pared by 5 bases and J by 13 bases, with 19 bases of the junction left unmatched. This CDR3 region has 17 residues. CDR1 is MDHEN and CDR2 is SYDVKM in the germline V gene. CDR3 sequence reads: CASSLHRTSGFQGRQFF. CDR3 sequence (DNA): TGTGCCAGCAGTCTACACCGGACTAGCGGGTTCCAAGGACGACAGTTCTTC.

This clonotype was recorded many times. The rearrangement uses TRBV28 and TRBJ2-7; D is uncertain. The germline V gene encodes CDR1 MDHEN and CDR2 SYDVKM. Between the trimmed V and J ends, which lost 3 bases and 2 bases, there was a span of 5 bases. The CDR3 covers 12 residues. The CDR3, as DNA: TGTGCCAGCAGTTTGGTGGCCTACGAGCAGTACTTC. Its protein product is CASSLVAYEQYF.

This clonotype was seen repeatedly, ten times or more. The chain uses TRBV28 and TRBJ2-3; no definite D call. The CDR3 covers 15 residues. Per germline, CDR1 MDHEN and CDR2 SYDVKM. The V and J ends lost 5 bases and 5 bases respectively, with 17 bases between them. CDR3 in amino acids: CASSPAGGREDTQYF. Here the CDR3 DNA reads TGTGCCAGCAGTCCCGCAGGTGGAAGGGAAGATACGCAGTATTTT.

This clonotype was picked up many times. The chain joins TRBV20-1 to TRBJ2-1, with TRBD2 matching 8 bases. Trimming removed 3 bases from V and 4 bases from J; junction bases left unmatched: 5. The CDR3 totals 14 residues. CDR1 is DFQATT and CDR2 is SNEGSKA in the germline V gene (reference sequence). For the CDR3, the DNA is TGCAGTGCTAGCGGCGGGAGGACTTACAATGAGCAGTTCTTC. Translated: CSASGGRTYNEQFF.

This clonotype was recorded at least ten times. This chain joins TRBV12-3 or TRBV12-4 and TRBJ1-2; D is uncertain. The CDR3 runs 14 residues. Trimming took off 4 bases at V and 8 bases at J, with 17 bases between the two ends. The CDR3 DNA reads as TGTGCCAGCAGTTCTCCGGGCCCCCGTCGGGGCTACACCTTC. Amino acids: CASSSPGPRRGYTF.

This clonotype was counted ten times or more. CDR3 in amino acids: CSGQENTGELFF. CDR3 sequence (DNA): TGCAGCGGACAGGAGAACACCGGGGAGCTGTTTTTT. The genes are TRBV20-1 and TRBJ2-2; 7 nucleotides line up with TRBD1. CDR3 length: 12 amino acids. CDR1 is DFQATT and CDR2 is SNEGSKA in the germline V gene (reference sequence).

This clonotype was observed many times. The J gene is TRBJ2-7, the V gene TRBV11-2; TRBD2 aligns across 11 bases. CDR1 is SGHAT and CDR2 is FQNNGV in the germline V gene. This CDR3 comprises 16 residues. V was pared by 5 bases and J by 2 bases, with 8 bases of the junction left unmatched. This chain's CDR3 is CASSRLAGRSTYEQYF. Written as DNA, the CDR3 is TGTGCCAGCAGCCGACTAGCGGGACGGTCCACCTACGAGCAGTACTTC. Drawing the rest from reference TRBV11-2 and TRBJ2-7, the complete variable domain is EAGVAQSPRYKIIEKRQSVAFWCNPISGHATLYWYQQILGQGPKLLIQFQNNGVVDDSQLPKDRFSAERLKGVDSTLKIQPAKLEDSAVYLCASSRLAGRSTYEQYFGPGTRLTVT.

V gene TRBV27 combines with J gene TRBJ2-7, with 8 bases fitting TRBD2. There are 15 residues in the CDR3. V lost 8 bases, J lost 4 bases, and 13 bases stayed unmatched. CDR1 MNHEY and CDR2 SMNVEV come from the germline V gene (reference sequence). The CDR3 nucleotides read TGTGCCAGCTCAGTTCGGGGTAGCGGGGAATACGAGCAGTACTTC. It codes for CASSVRGSGEYEQYF.

The gene calls are TRBV2 and TRBJ2-1; TRBD2 matches 12 bases. This CDR3 is built from 15 residues. With V trimmed by 3 bases and J by 7 bases, 4 bases remained unmatched. Looked up from germline, CDR1 is SNHLY and CDR2 is FYNNEI. The CDR3 protein is CASSELAGGPNEQFF. CDR3 coding DNA: TGTGCCAGCAGTGAGCTAGCGGGAGGGCCAAATGAGCAGTTCTTC.

This clonotype was seen repeatedly, ten times or more. This chain joins TRBV14 and TRBJ2-7, with D perhaps matching TRBD1 (6 bases). This CDR3 has 16 amino acids. Between the trimmed V and J ends, which lost 1 base and 3 bases, there was a span of 16 bases. Germline V CDR1 and CDR2: SGHDN, FVKESK. Here the CDR3 DNA reads TGTGCCAGCAGCCAAGTCACCGGGACATCCGGCTACGAGCAGTACTTC. It is translated as CASSQVTGTSGYEQYF.

The chain uses TRBV12-3 or TRBV12-4 and TRBJ1-5; TRBD1 aligns across 11 bases. The ends lost 6 bases at V and 4 bases at J; junction bases unmatched: 5. The CDR3 totals 15 residues. This chain's CDR3 is CASSRGQGVNQPQHF. The CDR3 region has the DNA TGTGCCAGCAGCCGGGGACAGGGGGTTAATCAGCCCCAGCATTTT.

This clonotype occurred a few times. The chain couples TRBV19 to TRBJ1-1; D call uncertain. The germline V and J ends were trimmed by 7 bases and 1 base, with 13 bases remaining between them. The CDR3 runs 14 residues. The germline gives CDR1 LNHDA, CDR2 SQIVND (reference sequence). In DNA, the CDR3 is TGTGCCAGTATCTTGAGCCCCGGGAACACTGAAGCTTTCTTT. This gives the protein CASILSPGNTEAFF.

This clonotype was observed a handful of times. This chain joins TRBV20-1 and TRBJ1-2, with D possibly being TRBD1 (6 bases). CDR3 length: 15 amino acids. Trimming took off 5 bases at V and 1 base at J, with 17 bases between the two ends. The germline CDR1 and CDR2 sequences are DFQATT and SNEGSKA (reference sequence). Written as DNA, the CDR3 is TGCAGTGCTCTCCCGGGGGAGGGGGTTAACTATGGCTACACCTTC. It codes for CSALPGEGVNYGYTF.

CDR3 sequence (DNA): TGCAGTGCTAGGGAGAATAATTACGAGCAGTACTTC. Translating gives CSARENNYEQYF. The V gene is TRBV20-1, the J gene TRBJ2-7; D remains unclear. Trimming took off 3 bases at V and 4 bases at J, with 10 bases between the two ends. From germline, CDR1 is DFQATT and CDR2 SNEGSKA (reference sequence). This CDR3 contains 12 residues.

This clonotype was found many times. V gene TRBV2 combines with J gene TRBJ1-2, with 11 bases that match TRBD1. The CDR3 is 15 amino acids. J was trimmed by 8 bases and V by 6 bases; bases with no gene match: 11. Per germline, CDR1 SNHLY and CDR2 FYNNEI. The CDR3 region has the DNA TGTGCCAGCAGAGATCAAGGACAGGGGGCATTCGGCTACACCTTC. It yields the protein CASRDQGQGAFGYTF.

This clonotype has at least ten counts. This rearrangement joins TRBV7-8 to TRBJ2-7, with no clear D. V lost 5 bases and J lost 0, with 8 bases in between. The CDR3 is made up of 13 amino acids. From germline, CDR1 is SGHVS and CDR2 FQNEAQ. The CDR3 DNA reads TGTGCCAGCAGCCTAGTTAGCTCCTACGAGCAGTACTTC. This sequence encodes CASSLVSSYEQYF.

This clonotype was detected ten times or more. The V gene is TRBV29-1, the J gene TRBJ2-2; D is ambiguous. CDR3 length equals 13 residues. V lost 6 bases and J 4 bases, leaving 12 bases between the germline ends. Germline V gene sequence: CDR1 SQVTM, CDR2 ANQGSEA. DNA of the CDR3: TGCAGCGTAAAGGTTAGCCCCACCGGGGAGCTGTTTTTT. Translation gives CSVKVSPTGELFF.

With respect to this clonotype: This may arise from a read error, as a much more abundant clone is one base away. The rearrangement links TRBV2 to TRBJ2-1, with D possibly being TRBD1 (6 bases). Germline V gene lookup returns CDR1 SNHLY and CDR2 FYNNEI. The CDR3 is made up of 14 amino acids. The DNA for the CDR3 is TGTGCCGGCAGCTCGGGACACCTCTACAATGAGCAGTTCTTC. Protein product: CAGSSGHLYNEQFF.

This clonotype was seen only a few times. The chain has TRBV27 and TRBJ1-5; no definite D call. CDR1 is MNHEY, CDR2 SMNVEV, per germline (reference sequence). The CDR3 spans 15 residues. V dropped 3 bases and J dropped 2 bases, with 11 bases sitting between them. CDR3 amino acids: CASSFPKPCNQPQHF. The CDR3 DNA reads TGTGCCAGCAGTTTCCCTAAACCCTGCAATCAGCCCCAGCATTTT.

This clonotype showed up many times. This rearrangement joins TRBV20-1 to TRBJ1-5; 8 bases are shared with TRBD1. CDR3 size: 15 residues. V lost 0 bases, J lost 4 bases, and 5 bases stayed unmatched. The germline V gene encodes CDR1 DFQATT and CDR2 SNEGSKA (reference sequence). CDR3 in amino acids: CSARDTGGRNQPQHF. Here the CDR3 DNA reads TGCAGTGCTAGAGATACAGGGGGGAGGAATCAGCCCCAGCATTTT.

This clonotype was counted at least ten times. The V and J genes are TRBV29-1 and TRBJ2-7; 7 bases agree with TRBD1. Germline loops: CDR1 SQVTM, CDR2 ANQGSEA. The CDR3 has 13 amino acids. The V segment lost 4 bases and the J segment 5 bases; nucleotides outside the gene matches: 8. The DNA for the CDR3 is TGCAGCGTTGCTGCGACAGGGAACGACGAGCAGTACTTC. Protein: CSVAATGNDEQYF.

The chain couples TRBV7-2 to TRBJ1-2; 9 nucleotides match TRBD1. J gave up 4 bases and V 5 bases, and 11 bases lay outside the gene matches. Germline CDR1 and CDR2: SGHTA and FQGNSA. The CDR3 runs 16 residues. The CDR3 loop is CASSPGGDRASYGYTF. The CDR3 DNA reads TGTGCCAGCAGCCCAGGAGGGGACAGGGCCAGCTATGGCTACACCTTC.

The rearrangement uses TRBV9 and TRBJ2-1, with D possibly TRBD1 on 5 matching bases. The CDR3 has 16 residues. Germline lookup yields CDR1 SGDLS and CDR2 YYNGEE. The V and J ends lost 4 bases and 4 bases respectively, with 18 bases between them. The DNA of the CDR3 is TGTGCCAGCAGCAGTTTAGGGGATCACAAGTACAATGAGCAGTTCTTC. Translation gives CASSSLGDHKYNEQFF.

Only a few counts were recorded for this clonotype. This rearrangement joins TRBV19 to TRBJ2-1; 7 bases line up with TRBD1. Germline V gene lookup returns CDR1 LNHDA and CDR2 SQIVND (reference sequence). The CDR3 runs 13 residues. V lost 11 bases to trimming and J lost 3 bases; unmatched junction nucleotides: 7. The CDR3 spells CACSRDSYNEQFF. The CDR3 nucleotides are TGTGCCTGCAGTAGGGACAGCTACAATGAGCAGTTCTTC.

A word on this clonotype: Since a much larger clone is just one base distant, this may be a read error. J is TRBJ2-5 and V is TRBV4-1, with a possible D match to TRBD2 (6 bases). V gave up 3 bases and J gave up 2 bases, with 16 bases separating them. The germline V gene has CDR1 MGHRA and CDR2 YSYEKL. The CDR3 totals 16 residues. CDR3 loop: CASSHVPAGIQETQYF. Written as DNA, the CDR3 is TGCGCCAGCAGCCACGTCCCGGCGGGGATACAAGAGACCCAGTACTTC.

The sample holds many counts of this clonotype. The gene calls are TRBV11-2 and TRBJ2-3, with D possibly matching TRBD2 (6 bases). The CDR3 sequence is 16 residues long. Trimming took 5 bases from V and 7 from J, leaving 22 bases between them. CDR1 and CDR2 from the germline V gene are SGHAT and FQNNGV. The CDR3 DNA reads as TGTGCCAGCAGCGACGGCGGCGGGACGATTGCCCATACGCAGTATTTT. This sequence encodes CASSDGGGTIAHTQYF.

This clonotype was observed at least ten times. The chain uses TRBV28 and TRBJ1-5; 9 bases agree with TRBD1. With 6 bases clipped from V and 2 bases from J, the junction kept 2 bases outside the gene matches. The CDR3 is 14 residues long. Germline V gene data show CDR1 as MDHEN and CDR2 as SYDVKM. CDR3 sequence reads: CASRTGGGNQPQHF. Here the CDR3 DNA reads TGTGCCAGCAGAACAGGGGGCGGCAATCAGCCCCAGCATTTT.

This clonotype was counted many times. V and J are TRBV18 and TRBJ2-1; D is undetermined. Germline CDR1 reads KGHSH; CDR2 reads LQKENI. The CDR3 contains 12 residues. V dropped 3 bases and J dropped 6 bases, with 6 bases sitting between them. Written as DNA, the CDR3 is TGTGCCAGCTCACCCCCCACCAATGAGCAGTTCTTC. Amino acid sequence: CASSPPTNEQFF.